A selection of T cell receptor beta chains follows, all from one sample in a study of blood T cell repertoires in COVID-19. Assay used: immunoSEQ multiplex PCR; TCRdb lists only in-frame clones, some missing. The table shows roughly 200,000 clones, with approximately 80% occurring only once. The sample taken for sequencing was peripheral blood. The receptors shown here come from a woman older than 75 with COVID-19, enrolled during active disease. Each CDR3 is given with its conserved first and last residue. Each record gives: J gene, clone size, V gene, D gene, CDR3 DNA, CDR3 protein. The D gene is left open where the match is weak. The size field is filled for only some rows; it gives once, few, many or a size class.

>TRBJ2-1|.|TRBV7-9|.
TGTGCCAGCAGCTCCGAAGCGAGTGTTGAGCAGTTCTTC
CASSSEASVEQFF
>TRBJ2-1|.|TRBV2|.
TGTGCCAGCAGTGGAAGTAGACTAGGCTCCTACAATGAGCAGTTCTTC
CASSGSRLGSYNEQFF
>TRBJ2-4|few|TRBV27|.
TGTGCCAGCAGTCCGGGACTTCTGTCCGCCAAAAACATTCAGTACTTC
CASSPGLLSAKNIQYF
>TRBJ1-6|.|TRBV19|TRBD1
TGTGCCAGTAGAGATAGGACAGGGAATTCACCCCTCCACTTT
CASRDRTGNSPLHF
>TRBJ2-3|.|TRBV19|TRBD1
TGTGCCAGTAGCCAGGACAGGAGCACAGATACGCAGTATTTT
CASSQDRSTDTQYF
>TRBJ2-1|.|TRBV5-1|TRBD2
TGCGCCAGCAGCTTTACGAGCGGGGGGGTAGTAGAGCAGTTCTTC
CASSFTSGGVVEQFF
>TRBJ1-2|.|TRBV2|TRBD1
TGTGCCAGCAGCCGGGGACAGCCCTACTATGGCTACACCTTC
CASSRGQPYYGYTF
>TRBJ2-2|.|TRBV5-5|TRBD2
TGTGCCAGCACCACGTTGGGAGGGACCGGGGAGCTGTTTTTT
CASTTLGGTGELFF
>TRBJ1-1|.|TRBV28|.
TGTGCCAGCAGTTTAGGAGGATTGAACACTGAAGCTTTCTTT
CASSLGGLNTEAFF
>TRBJ2-5|.|TRBV20-1|.
TGCAGTGCTAGTTCGGCCAGCGGGACACAAGAGACCCAGTACTTC
CSASSASGTQETQYF
>TRBJ1-6|.|TRBV2|.
TGTGCCAGCAGTGTTGCGGAAAATTCACCCCTCCACTTT
CASSVAENSPLHF
>TRBJ1-4|.|TRBV25-1|.
TGTGCCAGCAGTCCAACGGGGAGGGTGGACGAAAAACTGTTTTTT
CASSPTGRVDEKLFF
>TRBJ2-5|.|TRBV11-3|TRBD1
TGTGCCAGCAGCCTTACAGGGGTGGAGACCCAGTACTTC
CASSLTGVETQYF
>TRBJ2-2|.|TRBV27|.
TGTGCCAGCAGGAGGGGGGGCCATAACACCGGGGAGCTGTTTTTT
CASRRGGHNTGELFF
>TRBJ2-5|.|TRBV5-1|.
TGCGCCAGCAGCTTGGGGGCGGGGTTGGAGACCCAGTACTTC
CASSLGAGLETQYF
>TRBJ1-4|.|TRBV5-1|.
TGCGCCAGCAGCTTGGCCAGCGCTAGGGAAAAACTGTTTTTT
CASSLASAREKLFF
>TRBJ1-1|.|TRBV19|.
TGTGCCAGTAGTATAAGGCCACGGATAGGCGAGGATGAAGCTTTCTTT
CASSIRPRIGEDEAFF
>TRBJ2-7|once|TRBV2|TRBD1
TGTGCCAGCAGTGGAGACAGGGGGGAGCAGTACTTC
CASSGDRGEQYF
>TRBJ2-5|few|TRBV18|.
TGTGCCAGCTCACCACCCTTGCAAGAGACCCAGTACTTC
CASSPPLQETQYF
>TRBJ2-3|.|TRBV3-1/TRBV3-2|.
TGTGCCAGCAGCCCCCTTGCCAGGGAAGGAGCAGATACGCAGTATTTT
CASSPLAREGADTQYF
>TRBJ1-1|.|TRBV18|.
TGTGCCAGCTCACCCCGCCTCCCACCGGGAATGAACACTGAAGCTTTCTTT
CASSPRLPPGMNTEAFF
>TRBJ1-4|.|TRBV2|TRBD1
TGTGCCAGCAGGGACAGGGGGCCGGAAAAACTGTTTTTT
CASRDRGPEKLFF
>TRBJ1-4|.|TRBV3-1/TRBV3-2|.
TGTGCCAGCAGCCAAGGACAGGCTATCGGCCAACTGTTTTTT
CASSQGQAIGQLFF
>TRBJ2-1|few|TRBV9|TRBD2
TGTGCCAGCAGCGTAGCGTCTCTAGCGGGAGGTTACAATGAGCAGTTCTTC
CASSVASLAGGYNEQFF
>TRBJ2-2|.|TRBV7-3|.
TGTGCCAGCAGCTCTCCGGGGGTTAACACCGGGGAGCTGTTTTTT
CASSSPGVNTGELFF
>TRBJ1-3|.|TRBV7-8|TRBD1
TGTGCCAGCAGCTCCCGACAGGGGGCTGGAAACACCATATATTTT
CASSSRQGAGNTIYF
>TRBJ1-1|.|TRBV18|.
TGTGCCAGCTCACCGATGGCCGGGGGCACTGAAGCTTTCTTT
CASSPMAGGTEAFF
>TRBJ2-1|.|TRBV29-1|.
TGCAGCGTTGAGGGCAGAGCCTACAATGAGCAGTTCTTC
CSVEGRAYNEQFF
>TRBJ1-5|.|TRBV6-6|.
TGTGCCAGCAGCTTAATCGGGGGTGGCAATCAGCCCCAGCATTTT
CASSLIGGGNQPQHF
>TRBJ1-1|.|TRBV3-1/TRBV3-2|TRBD1
TGTGCCAGCAGCCAAACTGGACAGGGTGTGGAAGCTTTCTTT
CASSQTGQGVEAFF
>TRBJ1-1|.|TRBV5-5|.
TGTGCCAGCAGCTTGGAAGCTAGGACGGGAGGGGATGCTTTCTTT
CASSLEARTGGDAFF
>TRBJ1-6|.|TRBV12-3/TRBV12-4|.
TGTGCCAGCAGTTCTGGACAGTCACCCCTCCACTTT
CASSSGQSPLHF
>TRBJ2-7|.|TRBV11-2|TRBD1
TGTGCCAGCAGCTTGGGGGGACAGGGGGCCCACGAGCAGTACTTC
CASSLGGQGAHEQYF
>TRBJ1-1|.|TRBV24-1|.
TGTGCCACCAGCCTAGACGGGTTTGAAGCTTTCTTT
CATSLDGFEAFF
>TRBJ2-1|few|TRBV7-8|TRBD2
TGTGCCAGCAGCTTAGTGGCGGGGGGGCTTAATGAGCAGTTCTTC
CASSLVAGGLNEQFF
>TRBJ2-1|.|TRBV10-3|TRBD2
TGTGCCATCAGTGAGTCGGGCGGGAGGGCCTCCTACAATGAGCAGTTCTTC
CAISESGGRASYNEQFF
>TRBJ2-7|.|TRBV7-2|.
TGTGCCAGCAGCTTTGGACAGTTAAGCTCCTACGAGCAGTACTTC
CASSFGQLSSYEQYF
>TRBJ1-2|.|TRBV14|.
TGTGCCAGCAGCCAAGATTTGAGCTATGGCTACACCTTC
CASSQDLSYGYTF
>TRBJ1-1|.|TRBV2|.
TGTGCCAGCAGTGGACTACCCCGGAACACTGAAGCTTTCTTT
CASSGLPRNTEAFF
>TRBJ1-6|.|TRBV25-1|TRBD1
TGTGCCAGCAAGGGAGACAGGGGTGGTGGTTCACCCCTCCACTTT
CASKGDRGGGSPLHF